The 22 T cell receptor beta chains below were found in one sample sequenced in a study of blood T cell repertoires in COVID-19 (TCRdb year 2020). Libraries were made using the immunoSEQ multiplex PCR assay. What TCRdb holds here is the immuneACCESS table cut down to in-frame rearrangements. Part of the clones is not present; checked against another copy, under half of the missing clones reflect an unresolved V gene, and the others are unexplained. The sample table lists 30,000 to 45,000 clones, approximately 89% of them with a count of one. Of the sample, over 2% is held by the ten largest clones. Sequencing input: peripheral blood. These receptors all stem from a man aged 45-60 years with active COVID-19.

V is TRBV6-6 and J is TRBJ2-3; D call uncertain. Looked up from germline, CDR1 is MNHNY and CDR2 is SVGAGI (reference sequence). V lost 4 bases and J 0 bases, leaving 11 bases between the germline ends. The CDR3 extends over 15 amino acids. The CDR3, as DNA: TGTGCCAGCAGTTCTCCGGGTTCTAGCACAGATACGCAGTATTTT. Translated: CASSSPGSSTDTQYF.

The J gene is TRBJ2-7, the V gene TRBV11-2; maybe TRBD2 (5 bases). CDR1 and CDR2 from the germline V gene are SGHAT and FQNNGV. The CDR3 has 14 amino acids. The V gene lost 2 bases and the J gene lost 2 bases, with 10 bases spanning the gap. The CDR3: CASSLLRGTYEQYF. Here the CDR3 DNA reads TGTGCCAGCAGCTTACTAAGAGGGACCTACGAGCAGTACTTC.

The CDR3 DNA is TGTGCCAGCAGCGTAGCCCCTTCGAGCTCCTATAATTCACCCCTCCACTTT. It is translated as CASSVAPSSSYNSPLHF. The chain uses TRBV9 and TRBJ1-6; D not certain. V was trimmed by 0 bases and J by 0 bases, leaving 10 bases between them. The CDR3 sequence is 17 residues long. Germline V lookup: CDR1 SGDLS, CDR2 YYNGEE.

The chain employs TRBV6-5 and TRBJ1-6, with TRBD1 matching over 8 bases. The junction had 12 bases not matched to a gene; V was cut back by 7 bases and J by 10 bases. The CDR3 is made up of 15 amino acids. Germline V gives CDR1 MNHEY, CDR2 SVGAGI. The CDR3 region has the DNA TGTGCCAGCACAAGGGAAGCAGGGGGCCTCTCACCCCTCCACTTT. Its translation is CASTREAGGLSPLHF.

The gene calls are TRBV30 and TRBJ2-1; 8 bases are shared with TRBD2. J was trimmed by 2 bases and V by 0 bases; bases with no gene match: 3. Germline V CDR1 and CDR2: GTSNPN, SVGIG (reference sequence). This CDR3 is 15 amino acids long. The CDR3 DNA reads TGTGCCTGGAGTGTACGAGCGGGAGCCTACAATGAGCAGTTCTTC. It translates to CAWSVRAGAYNEQFF.

The chain couples TRBV7-9 to TRBJ2-1; tentative D call: TRBD2 (6 bases). This CDR3 spans 12 amino acids. With 2 bases removed from V and 12 bases from J, the gap between germline ends came to 11 bases. Germline-derived CDR1 and CDR2 are SEHNR and FQNEAQ (reference sequence). CDR3 nucleotides: TGTGCCAGCAGCTTAACGGCGGAGGGGCAGTTCTTC. This gives the protein CASSLTAEGQFF.

This clone came up a few times. The chain employs TRBV2 and TRBJ1-2; D is unclear. Looked up from germline, CDR1 is SNHLY and CDR2 is FYNNEI. Between the trimmed V and J ends, which lost 11 bases and 1 base, there was a span of 14 bases. The CDR3 has 13 residues. The CDR3 is CAFSVEGNYGYTF. CDR3 sequence (DNA): TGTGCCTTTTCAGTGGAGGGTAACTATGGCTACACCTTC.

CDR3 region: CATSRDPTDTQYF. The CDR3 bases are TGTGCCACCAGCAGAGACCCTACAGATACGCAGTATTTT. The V call is TRBV15, the J call TRBJ2-3; no firm D call. Germline V gives CDR1 LNHNV, CDR2 YYDKDF (reference sequence). The CDR3 totals 13 residues. V lost 0 bases, J lost 3 bases, and 4 bases lay in between.

The J gene is TRBJ2-7, the V gene TRBV3-1 (or the pseudogene TRBV3-2), with 13 nucleotides matching TRBD2. CDR1 and CDR2 (germline): LGHDT, YNNKEL (reference sequence). This CDR3 region has 16 residues. The ends lost 5 bases at V and 4 bases at J; junction bases unmatched: 8. This chain's CDR3 is CASSSRTSGSRYEQYF. CDR3 coding DNA: TGTGCCAGCAGCTCTAGGACTAGCGGGAGTAGATACGAGCAGTACTTC.

This rearrangement joins TRBV5-1 to TRBJ2-5; D possibly corresponds to TRBD2 (5 bases). There are 13 residues in the CDR3. CDR1 and CDR2 from the germline V gene are SGHRS and YFSETQ. The V end was cut by 7 bases, the J end by 2 bases, with 12 bases between. CDR3 in amino acids: CASGSQAQETQYF. The CDR3 DNA is TGCGCCAGCGGGAGTCAGGCACAAGAGACCCAGTACTTC. Using reference TRBV5-1 and TRBJ2-5 for the parts outside the CDR3, the full variable domain is KAGVTQTPRYLIKTRGQQVTLSCSPISGHRSVSWYQQTPGQGLQFLFEYFSETQRNKGNFPGRFSGRQFSNSRSEMNVSTLELGDSALYLCASGSQAQETQYFGPGTRLLVL.

CDR3 DNA sequence: TGTGCCAGCAGCTCCCTAAGACAGGGGAACACCGGGGAGCTGTTTTTT. It translates to CASSSLRQGNTGELFF. V gene TRBV7-9 combines with J gene TRBJ2-2; 7 nucleotides line up with TRBD1. Unmatched junction bases numbered 6, after V lost 4 bases and J lost 1 base. The germline V gene has CDR1 SEHNR and CDR2 FQNEAQ (reference sequence). This CDR3 contains 16 residues.

The chain carries TRBV27 and TRBJ2-7, with 8 bases identical to TRBD1. V lost 2 bases to trimming and J lost 6 bases; unmatched junction nucleotides: 3. This CDR3 is 13 amino acids long. Germline CDR1 is MNHEY and CDR2 is SMNVEV (reference sequence). CDR3 loop: CASSLSRGREQYF. The CDR3 DNA follows: TGTGCCAGCAGTTTAAGCAGGGGGCGCGAGCAGTACTTC.

CDR3 coding DNA: TGTGCCAGCCGGGACTCAGGCTCTGGGGCCAACGTCCTGACTTTC. This translates into CASRDSGSGANVLTF. V usage is TRBV6-6 and J usage is TRBJ2-6, with D possibly being TRBD2 (6 bases). Germline CDR1 reads MNHNY; CDR2 reads SVGAGI (reference sequence). The CDR3 has 15 amino acids. Between the trimmed V and J ends, which lost 8 bases and 0 bases, there was a span of 11 bases.

This chain uses TRBV7-8 with TRBJ2-5; tentative D call: TRBD1 (6 bases). The J call may be faulty, since TRBJ2-7 better matches the DNA end. This CDR3 is 15 amino acids long. Germline V gives CDR1 SGHVS, CDR2 FQNEAQ. The CDR3 loop reads CASSPPWTDSYEQYF. The CDR3 DNA reads as TGTGCCAGCAGCCCCCCGTGGACAGACTCCTACGAGCAGTACTTC.

The CDR3 region is CASSLSGGNTEAFF. In nucleotides, the CDR3 is TGTGCCAGCAGCTTATCCGGAGGGAACACTGAAGCTTTCTTT. The chain links TRBV7-8 to TRBJ1-1; D is undetermined. Per germline, CDR1 SGHVS and CDR2 FQNEAQ. V was pared by 2 bases and J by 1 base, with 8 bases between. This CDR3 has 14 amino acids.

V gene TRBV2 combines with J gene TRBJ1-5, with D uncertain. This CDR3 is 13 amino acids long. V gave up 5 bases and J gave up 6 bases, with 11 bases separating them. CDR1 is SNHLY, CDR2 FYNNEI, per germline. The CDR3: CASSTKQAQPQHF. DNA of the CDR3: TGTGCCAGCAGTACAAAGCAGGCTCAGCCCCAGCATTTT.

This clone was seen a single time. The chain links TRBV5-6 to TRBJ2-2; D perhaps matches TRBD1 (6 bases). Trimming removed 4 bases at V and 6 bases at J, with 13 bases between. The V gene's germline CDR1 is SGHDT and CDR2 YYEEEE. The CDR3 extends over 14 amino acids. The CDR3 spells CASSRQGWAGELFF. Here the CDR3 DNA reads TGTGCCAGCAGCCGCCAGGGGTGGGCCGGGGAGCTGTTTTTT. Complete variable domain (other parts from reference TRBV5-6 and TRBJ2-2): DAGVTQSPTHLIKTRGQQVTLRCSPKSGHDTVSWYQQALGQGPQFIFQYYEEEERQRGNFPDRFSGHQFPNYSSELNVNALLLGDSALYLCASSRQGWAGELFFGEGSRLTVL.

CDR3 amino acids: CASSLTGTLGEQYF. CDR3 DNA sequence: TGTGCCAGCAGCTTGACAGGGACCCTCGGAGAGCAGTACTTC. V usage is TRBV11-2 and J usage is TRBJ2-7; the match to TRBD1 covers 7 bases. This CDR3 comprises 14 residues. Trimming took 3 bases from V and 7 from J; bases not matched to a gene: 9. Germline V gene sequence: CDR1 SGHAT, CDR2 FQNNGV.

The V and J genes are TRBV10-3 and TRBJ2-4; 12 positions match TRBD1. In germline, CDR1 is ENHRY, CDR2 SYGVKD. There are 13 residues in the CDR3. Trimming took 6 bases from V and 9 from J; bases not matched to a gene: 3. The CDR3 spells CAIRGQGAIIQYF. The CDR3 coding sequence is TGTGCCATCAGGGGACAGGGGGCTATCATTCAGTACTTC.

This sequence joins TRBV4-1 and TRBJ2-7, with 7 bases lining up with TRBD1. In germline, CDR1 is MGHRA, CDR2 YSYEKL. V lost 1 base to trimming and J lost 5 bases; unmatched junction nucleotides: 8. The CDR3 has 15 residues. The CDR3 is CASSQGQGIPHEQYF. The DNA for the CDR3 is TGCGCCAGCAGCCAAGGACAGGGTATCCCCCACGAGCAGTACTTC.

The chain joins TRBV5-1 to TRBJ1-1, with D possibly being TRBD1 (6 bases). Germline lookup yields CDR1 SGHRS and CDR2 YFSETQ. This CDR3 spans 15 amino acids. V was shortened by 2 bases and J by 0 bases, with 11 bases between the two germline ends. The CDR3 loop reads CASSLRGHLNTEAFF. The CDR3 DNA follows: TGCGCCAGCAGCTTACGGGGACATCTGAACACTGAAGCTTTCTTT.

The chain uses TRBV7-3 and TRBJ1-1, with D uncertain. The V gene lost 4 bases and the J gene lost 7 bases, with 7 bases spanning the gap. CDR1 is SGHTA, CDR2 FQGTGA, per germline. This CDR3 has 11 residues. CDR3 region: CASSSEVEAFF. The CDR3 DNA sequence: TGTGCCAGCAGCTCCGAGGTTGAAGCTTTCTTT.